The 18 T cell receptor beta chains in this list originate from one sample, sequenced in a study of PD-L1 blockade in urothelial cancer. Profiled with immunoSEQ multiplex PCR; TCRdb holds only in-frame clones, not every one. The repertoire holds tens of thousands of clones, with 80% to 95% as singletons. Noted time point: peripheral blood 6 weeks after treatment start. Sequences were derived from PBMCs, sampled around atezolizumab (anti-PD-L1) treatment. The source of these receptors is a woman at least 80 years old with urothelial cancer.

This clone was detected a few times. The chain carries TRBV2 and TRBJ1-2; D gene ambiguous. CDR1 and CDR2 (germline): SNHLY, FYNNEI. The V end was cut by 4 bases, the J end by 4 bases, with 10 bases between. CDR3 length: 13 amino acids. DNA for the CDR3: TGTGCCAGCAGTGCCCAGTCGTTCTATGGCTACACCTTC. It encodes CASSAQSFYGYTF.

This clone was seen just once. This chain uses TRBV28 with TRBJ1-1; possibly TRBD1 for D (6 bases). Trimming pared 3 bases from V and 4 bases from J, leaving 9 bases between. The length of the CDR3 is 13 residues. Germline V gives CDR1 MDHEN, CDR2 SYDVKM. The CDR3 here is CASSLGRGTEAFF. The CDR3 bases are TGTGCCAGCAGTTTGGGCAGGGGCACTGAAGCTTTCTTT. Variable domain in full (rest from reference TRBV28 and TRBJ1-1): DVKVTQSSRYLVKRTGEKVFLECVQDMDHENMFWYRQDPGLGLRLIYFSYDVKMKEKGDIPEGYSVSREKKERFSLILESASTNQTSMYLCASSLGRGTEAFFGQGTRLTVV.

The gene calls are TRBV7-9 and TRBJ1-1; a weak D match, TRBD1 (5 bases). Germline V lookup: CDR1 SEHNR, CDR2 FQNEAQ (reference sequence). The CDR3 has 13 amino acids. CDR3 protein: CPVVSREETEAFF. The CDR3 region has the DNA TGTCCCGTGGTATCCAGGGAAGAGACTGAAGCTTTCTTT.

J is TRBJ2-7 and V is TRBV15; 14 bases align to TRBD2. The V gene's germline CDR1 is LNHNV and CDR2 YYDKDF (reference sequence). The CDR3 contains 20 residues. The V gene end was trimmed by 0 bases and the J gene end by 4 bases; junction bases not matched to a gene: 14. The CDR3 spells CATSRDGRRLAGGPKYEQYF. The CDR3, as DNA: TGTGCCACCAGCAGAGATGGGAGGAGACTAGCGGGAGGGCCTAAGTACGAGCAGTACTTC.

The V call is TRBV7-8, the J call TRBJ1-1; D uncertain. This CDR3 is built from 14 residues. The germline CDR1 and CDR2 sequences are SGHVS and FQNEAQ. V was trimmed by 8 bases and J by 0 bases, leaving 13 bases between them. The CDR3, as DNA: TGTGCCAGCTCCGTCAAACTGGTGAACACTGAAGCTTTCTTT. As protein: CASSVKLVNTEAFF.

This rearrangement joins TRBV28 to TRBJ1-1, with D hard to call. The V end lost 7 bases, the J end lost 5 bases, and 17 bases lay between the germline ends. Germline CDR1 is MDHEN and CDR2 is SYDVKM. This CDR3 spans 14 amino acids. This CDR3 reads CASKDRAGGTEAFF. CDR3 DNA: TGTGCCAGCAAGGATAGGGCGGGAGGGACTGAAGCTTTCTTT.

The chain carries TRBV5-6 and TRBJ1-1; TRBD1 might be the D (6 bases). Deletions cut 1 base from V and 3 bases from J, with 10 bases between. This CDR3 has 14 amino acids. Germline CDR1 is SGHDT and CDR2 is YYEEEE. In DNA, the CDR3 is TGTGCCAGCAGCTTGAACAGGGTTTACACTGAAGCTTTCTTT. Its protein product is CASSLNRVYTEAFF.

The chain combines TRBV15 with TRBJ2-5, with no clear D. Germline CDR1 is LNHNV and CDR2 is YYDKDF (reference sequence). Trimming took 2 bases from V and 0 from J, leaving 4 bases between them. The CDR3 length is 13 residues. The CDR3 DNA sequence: TGTGCCACCAGCAGATACTACCAAGAGACCCAGTACTTC. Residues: CATSRYYQETQYF.

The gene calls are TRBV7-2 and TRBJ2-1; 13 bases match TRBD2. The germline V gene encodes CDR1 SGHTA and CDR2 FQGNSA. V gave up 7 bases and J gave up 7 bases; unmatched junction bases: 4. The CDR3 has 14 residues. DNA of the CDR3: TGTGCCAGCACCGGACTAGCGGGAGTAAATGAGCAGTTCTTC. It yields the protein CASTGLAGVNEQFF.

CDR3 in amino acids: CATSRDVRGGTPLTNTGELFF. CDR3 nucleotide sequence: TGTGCCACCAGCAGAGACGTAAGGGGGGGGACGCCACTTACGAACACCGGGGAGCTGTTTTTT. The V gene is TRBV15, the J gene TRBJ2-2, with a weak D call TRBD2 (7 bases). Germline CDR1 LNHNV, CDR2 YYDKDF (reference sequence). Trimming shortened V by 0 bases and J by 0 bases, and 23 bases separated the two germline ends. The CDR3 is made up of 21 amino acids. The full variable domain, with the rest looked up from reference TRBV15 and TRBJ2-2, is DAMVIQNPRYQVTQFGKPVTLSCSQTLNHNVMYWYQQKSSQAPKLLFHYYDKDFNNEADTPDNFQSRRPNTSFCFLDIRSPGLGDTAMYLCATSRDVRGGTPLTNTGELFFGEGSRLTVL.

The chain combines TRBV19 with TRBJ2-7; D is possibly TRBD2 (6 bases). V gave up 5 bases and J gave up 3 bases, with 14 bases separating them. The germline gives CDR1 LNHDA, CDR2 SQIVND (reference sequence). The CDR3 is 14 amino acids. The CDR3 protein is CASSLSGLGYEQYF. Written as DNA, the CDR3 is TGTGCCAGTAGTTTGAGCGGGTTGGGCTACGAGCAGTACTTC.

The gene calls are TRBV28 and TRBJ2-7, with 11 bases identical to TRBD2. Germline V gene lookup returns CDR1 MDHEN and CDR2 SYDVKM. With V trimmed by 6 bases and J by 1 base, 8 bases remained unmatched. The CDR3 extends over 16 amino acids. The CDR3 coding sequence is TGTGCCAGCAGACCCCAAACTAGCGGGGGTTCCTACGAGCAGTACTTC. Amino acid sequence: CASRPQTSGGSYEQYF.

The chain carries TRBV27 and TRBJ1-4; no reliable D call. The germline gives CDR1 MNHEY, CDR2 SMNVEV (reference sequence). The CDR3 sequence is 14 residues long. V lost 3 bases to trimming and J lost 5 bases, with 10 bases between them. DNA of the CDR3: TGTGCCAGCAGTTTGAACAGACCCAATGAAAAACTGTTTTTT. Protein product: CASSLNRPNEKLFF.

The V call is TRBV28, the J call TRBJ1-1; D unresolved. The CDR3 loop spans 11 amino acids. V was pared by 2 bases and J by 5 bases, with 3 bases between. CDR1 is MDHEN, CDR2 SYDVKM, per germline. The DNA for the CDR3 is TGTGCCAGCAGTTTAATAACTGAAGCTTTCTTT. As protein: CASSLITEAFF.

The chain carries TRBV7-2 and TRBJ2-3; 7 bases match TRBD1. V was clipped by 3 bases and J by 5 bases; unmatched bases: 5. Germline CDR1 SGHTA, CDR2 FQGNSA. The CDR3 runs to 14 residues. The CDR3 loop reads CASSFIGGVDTQYF. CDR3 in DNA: TGTGCCAGCAGCTTTATAGGGGGCGTAGATACGCAGTATTTT.

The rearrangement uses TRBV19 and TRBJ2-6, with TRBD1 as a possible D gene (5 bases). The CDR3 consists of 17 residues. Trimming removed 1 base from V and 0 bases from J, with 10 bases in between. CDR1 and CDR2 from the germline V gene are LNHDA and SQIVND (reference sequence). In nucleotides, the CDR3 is TGTGCCAGTAGTATAGTGGGGCCCTCCTCTGGGGCCAACGTCCTGACTTTC. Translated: CASSIVGPSSGANVLTF.

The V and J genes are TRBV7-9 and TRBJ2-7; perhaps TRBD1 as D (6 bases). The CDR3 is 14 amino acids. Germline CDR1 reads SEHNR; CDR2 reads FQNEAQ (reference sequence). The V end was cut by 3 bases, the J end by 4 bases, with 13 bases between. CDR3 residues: CASSLAGRGYEQYF. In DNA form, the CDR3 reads TGTGCCAGCAGCTTGGCGGGCAGGGGATACGAGCAGTACTTC.

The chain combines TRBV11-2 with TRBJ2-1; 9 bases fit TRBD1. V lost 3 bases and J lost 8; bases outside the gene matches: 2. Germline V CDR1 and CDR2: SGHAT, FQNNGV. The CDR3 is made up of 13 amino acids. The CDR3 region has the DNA TGTGCCAGCAGCTTCAGGACAGGGGATGAGCAGTTCTTC. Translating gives CASSFRTGDEQFF.